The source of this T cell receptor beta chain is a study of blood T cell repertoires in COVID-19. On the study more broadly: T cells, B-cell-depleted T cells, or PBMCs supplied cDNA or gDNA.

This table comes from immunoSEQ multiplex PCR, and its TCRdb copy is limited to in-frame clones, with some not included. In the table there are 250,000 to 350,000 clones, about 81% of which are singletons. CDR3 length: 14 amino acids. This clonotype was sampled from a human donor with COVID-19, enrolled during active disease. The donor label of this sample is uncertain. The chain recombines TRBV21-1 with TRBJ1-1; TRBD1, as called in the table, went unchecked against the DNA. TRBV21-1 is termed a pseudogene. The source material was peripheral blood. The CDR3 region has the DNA TGTGCCAGCTTGGGACAGGACATGAACACTGAAGCTTTCTTT. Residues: CASLGQDMNTEAFF.